This T cell receptor beta chain was recovered during a study of cytomegalovirus exposure and HLA in healthy donors. The ends were cut back, 5 bases at V and 2 bases at J, with 15 bases in the middle. Per the germline V gene, CDR1 is SGHVS and CDR2 is FNYEAQ. This CDR3 comprises 15 residues. Details on this clone: The antigen is undetermined.

Study conclusions and caveats: Earlier analysis found most TCR beta V segments productive about 90% or about 30% of the time. There were some public TCRs occurring in many donors, but most TCR sequences were rare. Follow-up analysis seemed to connect common viral pathogens with several of the most significant clusters identified.

All the people who gave samples were healthy bone marrow donors. PCR amplification relied on 60 Vbeta primers (plus 13 Jbeta primers). Using immunoSEQ multiplex PCR, the repertoire was profiled, and TCRdb retains in-frame clones only, with some absent. The sample carries around 150,000 clones, 86% recorded once. The chain recombines TRBV7-6 with TRBJ1-1; D not resolved. The sample taken for sequencing was PBMCs. This receptor was identified in a woman aged 18 to 35 in good health and CMV-seronegative. This CDR3 is CASSSSPDSNTEAFF. The CDR3, as DNA: TGTGCCAGCAGCAGCTCCCCTGACTCAAACACTGAAGCTTTCTTT. Based on the CDR3 plus reference TRBV7-6 and TRBJ1-1, the full variable domain is GAGVSQSPRYKVTKRGQDVALRCDPISGHVSLYWYRQALGQGPEFLTYFNYEAQQDKSGLPNDRFSAERPEGSISTLTIQRTEQRDSAMYRCASSSSPDSNTEAFFGQGTRLTVV.